A single sample gave rise to the 31 T cell receptor beta chains below, sequenced in a study of OX40 agonist ivuxolimab in advanced cancers. Clones were sequenced by immunoSEQ multiplex PCR, and TCRdb holds only the in-frame ones, with some missing. The sample shows about 71,000 clones, around 78% of them seen only once. The source was CD4+ or CD8+ T cells sorted from blood, collected in a trial of the OX40 agonist ivuxolimab. These receptors were collected from an adult with an advanced solid tumor such as melanoma, head and neck, liver or kidney cancer.

The CDR3 DNA reads TGCGCCAGCAGCCCCTTGTACAGTACTAATGAGCAGTTCTTC. Protein: CASSPLYSTNEQFF. The chain links TRBV4-1 to TRBJ2-1; D not resolved. The CDR3 length is 14 residues. V dropped 4 bases and J dropped 7 bases, with 14 bases sitting between them. Germline values: CDR1 MGHRA, CDR2 YSYEKL.

This clone is a singleton in its sample. V is TRBV4-3 and J is TRBJ2-1; 7 bases fit TRBD1. CDR1 LGHNA and CDR2 YSLEER come from the germline V gene. V shed 0 bases, J shed 14 bases, and the junction held 7 bases outside the gene matches. The CDR3 is 13 residues long. CDR3 in amino acids: CASSQEKGAREFF. CDR3 nucleotides: TGCGCCAGCAGCCAAGAAAAGGGGGCACGAGAGTTCTTC.

The chain carries TRBV19 and TRBJ1-5; no firm D call. Looked up from germline, CDR1 is LNHDA and CDR2 is SQIVND (reference sequence). V lost 1 base to trimming and J lost 1 base, with 2 bases between them. CDR3 length equals 13 residues. The CDR3: CASSIASNQPQHF. CDR3 nucleotide sequence: TGTGCCAGTAGTATAGCGAGCAATCAGCCCCAGCATTTT.

J is TRBJ2-7 and V is TRBV5-1; D perhaps matches TRBD2 (5 bases). This CDR3 has 17 residues. From germline, CDR1 is SGHRS and CDR2 YFSETQ. V lost 1 base to trimming and J lost 1 base, with 18 bases between them. CDR3 residues: CASSLPLGPTGSYEQYF. In nucleotides, the CDR3 is TGCGCCAGCAGCTTGCCTTTGGGTCCCACGGGATCCTACGAGCAGTACTTC.

This rearrangement joins TRBV5-4 to TRBJ2-5; a possible D gene is TRBD2 (6 bases). V lost 0 bases and J 4 bases, leaving 10 bases between the germline ends. The germline CDR1 and CDR2 sequences are SGHNT and YYREEE (reference sequence). This CDR3 is 14 amino acids long. The DNA of the CDR3 is TGTGCCAGCAGCTTGGGACTAGTTTCAGAGACCCAGTACTTC. Its protein is CASSLGLVSETQYF. Complete variable domain (other parts from reference TRBV5-4 and TRBJ2-5): ETGVTQSPTHLIKTRGQQVTLRCSSQSGHNTVSWYQQALGQGPQFIFQYYREEENGRGNFPPRFSGLQFPNYSSELNVNALELDDSALYLCASSLGLVSETQYFGPGTRLLVL.

The V and J genes are TRBV9 and TRBJ2-7, with D perhaps TRBD2 (5 bases). The CDR3 is 15 residues long. Germline V lookup: CDR1 SGDLS, CDR2 YYNGEE. V shed 0 bases and J shed 7 bases, with 17 bases lying between them. For the CDR3, the DNA is TGTGCCAGCAGCGTAGGAGGGAGCCTCTACGAGGAGCAGTACTTC. Residues: CASSVGGSLYEEQYF.

The J gene is TRBJ2-3, the V gene TRBV2, with D perhaps TRBD2 (6 bases). Trimming left V 1 base short and J 8 bases short, with 13 bases between. Germline loops: CDR1 SNHLY, CDR2 FYNNEI. The CDR3 spans 14 residues. This chain's CDR3 is CASSEGLASATQYF. Here the CDR3 DNA reads TGTGCCAGCAGTGAAGGTTTGGCTAGCGCTACGCAGTATTTT.

V gene TRBV6-1 combines with J gene TRBJ2-3, with TRBD1 matching over 7 bases. Germline CDR1 and CDR2: MNHNS and SASEGT. V shed 4 bases, J shed 5 bases, and the junction held 6 bases outside the gene matches. CDR3 size: 14 residues. DNA for the CDR3: TGTGCCAGCAGTGTAGGACAGGTGGTAGATACGCAGTATTTT. Its translation is CASSVGQVVDTQYF.

V gene TRBV7-6 combines with J gene TRBJ2-2; tentative D call: TRBD2 (5 bases). V lost 3 bases to trimming and J lost 2 bases, with 10 bases between them. The CDR3 has 15 amino acids. Per the germline V gene, CDR1 is SGHVS and CDR2 is FNYEAQ. CDR3 sequence: CASSFSEGNTGELFF. The CDR3 coding sequence is TGTGCCAGCAGCTTTTCTGAGGGTAACACCGGGGAGCTGTTTTTT.

The chain employs TRBV6-5 and TRBJ1-2, with D perhaps TRBD1 (5 bases). The CDR3 length is 14 residues. Germline V CDR1 and CDR2: MNHEY, SVGAGI. The V gene lost 7 bases and the J gene lost 8 bases, with 20 bases spanning the gap. This CDR3 is CASTPWGSGGGYTF. DNA of the CDR3: TGTGCCAGCACCCCGTGGGGGAGCGGTGGAGGCTACACCTTC.

The rearrangement joins TRBV5-6 to TRBJ2-1; D might be TRBD1 or TRBD2, each matching 7 bases. The V gene lost 4 bases and the J gene lost 3 bases, with 17 bases spanning the gap. CDR1 is SGHDT, CDR2 YYEEEE, per germline. CDR3 length: 16 amino acids. The CDR3 nucleotides read TGTGCCAGCAGCCCAGGGAGGGGGCGGATCTACAATGAGCAGTTCTTC. It yields the protein CASSPGRGRIYNEQFF. Drawing the rest from reference TRBV5-6 and TRBJ2-1, the complete variable domain is DAGVTQSPTHLIKTRGQQVTLRCSPKSGHDTVSWYQQALGQGPQFIFQYYEEEERQRGNFPDRFSGHQFPNYSSELNVNALLLGDSALYLCASSPGRGRIYNEQFFGPGTRLTVL.

The rearrangement uses TRBV2 and TRBJ2-7; D remains unclear. The CDR3 consists of 13 residues. Germline V gene lookup returns CDR1 SNHLY and CDR2 FYNNEI. Trimming took 3 bases from V and 1 from J, leaving 7 bases between them. DNA of the CDR3: TGTGCCAGCAGTGATGGGGTGTCCTACGAGCAGTACTTC. Amino acid sequence: CASSDGVSYEQYF.

For this clone: Other DNA sequences from this sample encode an identical CDR3 as well. The rearrangement joins TRBV29-1 to TRBJ2-5, with D perhaps matching TRBD1 or TRBD2 (6 bases each). The CDR3 sequence is 16 residues long. Looked up from germline, CDR1 is SQVTM and CDR2 is ANQGSEA. V lost 3 bases, J lost 2 bases, and 19 bases lay in between. The CDR3 nucleotides read TGCAGCGTTGACTCGGTAACAGGGAGGTATCAAGAGACCCAGTACTTC. Translation: CSVDSVTGRYQETQYF.

The V gene is TRBV6-6, the J gene TRBJ1-1, with D possibly matching TRBD1 (6 bases). CDR1 is MNHNY and CDR2 is SVGAGI in the germline V gene (reference sequence). Trimming took off 5 bases at V and 2 bases at J, with 12 bases between the two ends. The CDR3 extends over 14 amino acids. CDR3 region: CASSPGTKNTEAFF. CDR3 DNA: TGTGCCAGCAGTCCCGGGACAAAAAACACTGAAGCTTTCTTT.

The CDR3 sequence: CASSSGDSYSGNTIYF. DNA for the CDR3: TGTGCCAGCAGCTCGGGGGACAGTTACTCTGGAAACACCATATATTTT. The V and J genes are TRBV9 and TRBJ1-3, with 7 bases identical to TRBD1. J lost 0 bases, V lost 4 bases, and 7 bases had no gene match. Germline V gene lookup returns CDR1 SGDLS and CDR2 YYNGEE. This CDR3 is 16 amino acids long.

This chain connects TRBV7-9 to TRBJ2-1; TRBD1 matches at 7 bases. Germline V gene lookup returns CDR1 SEHNR and CDR2 FQNEAQ (reference sequence). V lost 1 base to trimming and J lost 13 bases; unmatched junction nucleotides: 4. This CDR3 has 12 residues. In DNA, the CDR3 is TGTGCCAGCAGCTTAGGGACAGGAGCTCAGTTCTTC. Its protein product is CASSLGTGAQFF.

This clone was seen a handful of times. The chain employs TRBV11-2 and TRBJ1-3; D gene unclear. Per germline, CDR1 SGHAT and CDR2 FQNNGV. Trimming shortened V by 0 bases and J by 7 bases, and 19 bases separated the two germline ends. The CDR3 runs 17 residues. As DNA, the CDR3 is TGTGCCAGCAGCTTAGACGACCTGCTCAGAGGTGGGAACACCATATATTTT. Protein sequence: CASSLDDLLRGGNTIYF.

The rearrangement links TRBV27 to TRBJ2-7; TRBD1 aligns across 9 bases. There are 14 residues in the CDR3. Germline assignment: CDR1 MNHEY and CDR2 SMNVEV (reference sequence). V lost 6 bases and J lost 2; bases outside the gene matches: 5. The CDR3 DNA reads as TGTGCCAGCAGCCAGGACAGGGGTGCCTACGAGCAGTACTTC. Residues: CASSQDRGAYEQYF.

CDR3 sequence reads: CASSPTGEGARSYEQYF. The CDR3 DNA reads as TGTGCCAGCAGCCCAACCGGAGAGGGGGCTCGGTCCTACGAGCAGTACTTC. The chain links TRBV5-6 to TRBJ2-7; 7 bases are a match to TRBD1. Germline CDR1 is SGHDT and CDR2 is YYEEEE. This CDR3 spans 17 amino acids. V shed 4 bases and J 1 base; nucleotides not matched to a gene: 14.

V gene TRBV5-1 combines with J gene TRBJ1-1; tentatively, D is TRBD1 (5 bases). V was cut by 9 bases and J by 1 base, with 13 bases left in between. The CDR3 has 13 residues. CDR1 and CDR2 from the germline V gene are SGHRS and YFSETQ. The CDR3 loop is CATSWGSNTEAFF. The CDR3 bases are TGCGCCACCTCCTGGGGGTCGAACACTGAAGCTTTCTTT.

The J gene is TRBJ2-1, the V gene TRBV12-5; the D gene is possibly TRBD1 (6 bases). V was clipped by 2 bases and J by 6 bases, with 23 bases between them. The CDR3 is 18 amino acids. Germline V gene sequence: CDR1 LGHNT, CDR2 FRNRAP. The CDR3 DNA reads TGTGCTAGTGGTTTGTACAGGGAAACCCTCAATGGCCGCAATGAGCAGTTCTTC. Its translation: CASGLYRETLNGRNEQFF.

The V call is TRBV29-1, the J call TRBJ2-3; 7 positions match TRBD1. The trim removed 0 bases at V and 2 bases at J, leaving 8 bases unmatched. The length of the CDR3 is 16 residues. Germline CDR1 and CDR2: SQVTM and ANQGSEA. The CDR3 DNA reads as TGCAGCGTTGAAGACCCCCGGGACAGATCCACAGATACGCAGTATTTT. Protein product: CSVEDPRDRSTDTQYF.

This clone was detected only once. V usage is TRBV10-3 and J usage is TRBJ1-5; D gene unclear. CDR1 and CDR2 (germline): ENHRY, SYGVKD. The CDR3 is 14 residues long. The V gene lost 5 bases and the J gene lost 5 bases, with 13 bases spanning the gap. The CDR3 nucleotides are TGTGCCATCAGTCCGGGCCAGGAAGATCAGCCCCAGCATTTT. Encoded protein: CAISPGQEDQPQHF.

V and J are TRBV18 and TRBJ1-6; D remains ambiguous. The CDR3 consists of 13 residues. Germline V gene data show CDR1 as KGHSH and CDR2 as LQKENI. The V gene lost 3 bases and the J gene lost 8 bases, with 8 bases spanning the gap. The DNA of the CDR3 is TGTGCCAGCTCACCCTTCACGGATTCACCCCTCCACTTT. Its translation is CASSPFTDSPLHF.

By sample fraction, this clone is medium-sized (0.01 to 0.1%). This sequence joins TRBV19 and TRBJ2-2; D not resolved. The CDR3 has 14 amino acids. The V and J ends lost 2 bases and 1 base respectively, with 5 bases between them. Germline V gene sequence: CDR1 LNHDA, CDR2 SQIVND (reference sequence). The CDR3 sequence: CASSISRNTGELFF. In DNA form, the CDR3 reads TGTGCCAGTAGTATATCCAGGAACACCGGGGAGCTGTTTTTT.

Comments on this clone: Germline and junction disagree at one end, which may indicate a read error. The chain carries TRBV2 and TRBJ2-1; weak D call: TRBD2 (5 bases). The CDR3 contains 11 residues. The germline V gene has CDR1 SNHLY and CDR2 FYNNEI. CDR3: CASTGGLGMLF. CDR3 DNA: TGTGCCAGCACGGGTGGACTGGGGATGCTCTTC.

The chain has TRBV5-1 and TRBJ1-1, with D perhaps matching TRBD1 (5 bases). Trimming shortened V by 1 base and J by 4 bases, and 8 bases separated the two germline ends. The CDR3 sequence is 13 residues long. Per germline, CDR1 SGHRS and CDR2 YFSETQ. The CDR3 protein is CASSLQGGTEAFF. CDR3 nucleotide sequence: TGCGCCAGCAGCTTGCAGGGTGGCACTGAAGCTTTCTTT.

This chain connects TRBV5-1 to TRBJ2-7; the D is unclear. CDR1 is SGHRS, CDR2 YFSETQ, per germline. Trimming stripped 0 bases from V and 5 bases from J, with 6 bases between. The CDR3 is 12 amino acids. The CDR3 DNA reads as TGCGCCAGCAGCTTGGGAGCCCACGAGCAGTACTTC. It encodes CASSLGAHEQYF.

This chain links TRBV6-1 with TRBJ1-1; possible D gene TRBD1, 5 bases. CDR3 size: 15 residues. Trimming left V 6 bases short and J 2 bases short, with 16 bases between. CDR1 MNHNS and CDR2 SASEGT come from the germline V gene. CDR3 DNA: TGTGCCAGCAGGGATACTTCATGGGGCAACACTGAAGCTTTCTTT. Its translation: CASRDTSWGNTEAFF.

This rearrangement joins TRBV5-4 to TRBJ1-2; 7 bases fit TRBD1. Per the germline V gene, CDR1 is SGHNT and CDR2 is YYREEE (reference sequence). The V segment lost 3 bases and the J segment 6 bases; nucleotides outside the gene matches: 11. The CDR3 extends over 15 amino acids. The CDR3 DNA reads TGTGCCAGCAGCTCCTCCGGGACAGCCGCGGATGGCTACACCTTC. As protein: CASSSSGTAADGYTF. The variable domain in full, completed from reference TRBV5-4 and TRBJ1-2, reads ETGVTQSPTHLIKTRGQQVTLRCSSQSGHNTVSWYQQALGQGPQFIFQYYREEENGRGNFPPRFSGLQFPNYSSELNVNALELDDSALYLCASSSSGTAADGYTFGSGTRLTVV.

This chain links TRBV5-1 with TRBJ1-5; D perhaps matches TRBD1 (5 bases). The CDR3 spans 16 residues. V was clipped by 0 bases and J by 1 base, with 11 bases between them. The germline V gene encodes CDR1 SGHRS and CDR2 YFSETQ. CDR3 protein: CASSLAPGPSNQPQHF. The DNA for the CDR3 is TGCGCCAGCAGCTTGGCTCCGGGACCGAGCAATCAGCCCCAGCATTTT.